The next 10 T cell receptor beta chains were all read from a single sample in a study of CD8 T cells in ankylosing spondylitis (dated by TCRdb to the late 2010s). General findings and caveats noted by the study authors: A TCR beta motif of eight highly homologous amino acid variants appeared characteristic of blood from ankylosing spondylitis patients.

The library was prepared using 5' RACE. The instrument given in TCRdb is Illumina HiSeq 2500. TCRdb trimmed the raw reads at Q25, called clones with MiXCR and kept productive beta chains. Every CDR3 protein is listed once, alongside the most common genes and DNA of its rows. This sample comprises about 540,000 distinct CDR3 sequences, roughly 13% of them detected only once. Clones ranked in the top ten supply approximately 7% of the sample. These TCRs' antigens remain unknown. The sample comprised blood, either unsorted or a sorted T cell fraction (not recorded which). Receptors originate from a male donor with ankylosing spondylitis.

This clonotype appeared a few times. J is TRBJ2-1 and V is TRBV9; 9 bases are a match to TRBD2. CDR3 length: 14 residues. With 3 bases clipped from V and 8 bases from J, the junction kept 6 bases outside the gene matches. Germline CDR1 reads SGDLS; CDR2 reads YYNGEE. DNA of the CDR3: TGTGCCAGCAGCGCCCATAGCGGGAGCGATGAGCAGTTCTTC. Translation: CASSAHSGSDEQFF.

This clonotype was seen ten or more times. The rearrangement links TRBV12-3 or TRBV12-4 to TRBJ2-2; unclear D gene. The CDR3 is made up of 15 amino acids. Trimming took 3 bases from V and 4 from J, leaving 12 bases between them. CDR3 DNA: TGTGCCAGCAGTTTTACGGTCTTGGGCACCGGGGAGCTGTTTTTT. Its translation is CASSFTVLGTGELFF.

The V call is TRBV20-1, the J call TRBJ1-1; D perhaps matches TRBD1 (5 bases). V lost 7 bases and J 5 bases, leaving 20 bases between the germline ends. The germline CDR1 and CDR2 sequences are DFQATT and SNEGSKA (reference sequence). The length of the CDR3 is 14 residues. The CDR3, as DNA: TGCAGTGTTATATTGGGGGAAAGGGGAACTGAAGCTTTCTTT. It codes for CSVILGERGTEAFF.

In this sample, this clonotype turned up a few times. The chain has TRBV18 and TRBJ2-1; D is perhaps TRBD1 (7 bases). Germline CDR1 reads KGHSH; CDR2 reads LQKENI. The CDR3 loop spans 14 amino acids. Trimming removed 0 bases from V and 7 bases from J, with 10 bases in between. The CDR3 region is CASSPPTGRNEQFF. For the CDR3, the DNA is TGTGCCAGCTCACCACCGACAGGGAGGAATGAGCAGTTCTTC.

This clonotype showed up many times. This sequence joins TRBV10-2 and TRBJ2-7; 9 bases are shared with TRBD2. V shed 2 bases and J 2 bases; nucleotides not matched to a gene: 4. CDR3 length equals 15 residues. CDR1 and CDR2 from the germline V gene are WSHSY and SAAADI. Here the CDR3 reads CASSERAGGPYEQYV. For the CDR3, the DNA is TGCGCCAGCAGTGAGAGGGCGGGAGGGCCCTACGAGCAGTACGTC.

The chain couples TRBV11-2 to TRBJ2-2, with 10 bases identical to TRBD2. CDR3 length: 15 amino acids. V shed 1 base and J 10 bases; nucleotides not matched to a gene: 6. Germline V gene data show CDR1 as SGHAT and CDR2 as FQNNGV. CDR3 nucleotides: TGTGCCAGCAGCTTAGGGCTAGCGGGGGCTGAGGAGCTGTTTTTT. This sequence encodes CASSLGLAGAEELFF.

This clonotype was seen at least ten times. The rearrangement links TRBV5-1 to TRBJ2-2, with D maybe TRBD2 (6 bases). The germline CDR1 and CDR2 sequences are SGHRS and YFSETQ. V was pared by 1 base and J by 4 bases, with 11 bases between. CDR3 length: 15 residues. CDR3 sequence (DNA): TGCGCCAGCAGCTTGAGTGGGACTCTCACCGGGGAGCTGTTTTTT. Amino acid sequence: CASSLSGTLTGELFF.

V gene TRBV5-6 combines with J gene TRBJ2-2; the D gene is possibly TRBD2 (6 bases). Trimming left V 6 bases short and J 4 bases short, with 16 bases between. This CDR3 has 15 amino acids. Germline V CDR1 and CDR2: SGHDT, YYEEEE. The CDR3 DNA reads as TGTGCCAGCACCATCGGGGGTTTTAGCACCGGGGAGCTGTTTTTT. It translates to CASTIGGFSTGELFF.

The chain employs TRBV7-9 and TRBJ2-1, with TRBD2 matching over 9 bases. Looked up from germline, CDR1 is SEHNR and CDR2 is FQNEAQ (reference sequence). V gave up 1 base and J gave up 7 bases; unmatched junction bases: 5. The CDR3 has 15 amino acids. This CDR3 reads CASSLDRGRGNEQFF. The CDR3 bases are TGTGCCAGCAGCTTAGATCGCGGGAGGGGGAATGAGCAGTTCTTC. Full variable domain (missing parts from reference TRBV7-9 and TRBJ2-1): DTGVSQNPRHKITKRGQNVTFRCDPISEHNRLYWYRQTLGQGPEFLTYFQNEAQLEKSRLLSDRFSAERPKGSFSTLEIQRTEQGDSAMYLCASSLDRGRGNEQFFGPGTRLTVL.

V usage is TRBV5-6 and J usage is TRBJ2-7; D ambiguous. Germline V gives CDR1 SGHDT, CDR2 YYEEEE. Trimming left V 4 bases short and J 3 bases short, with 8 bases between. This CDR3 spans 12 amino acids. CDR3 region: CASSVDVYEQYV. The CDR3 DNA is TGTGCCAGCAGCGTAGACGTCTACGAGCAGTACGTC.